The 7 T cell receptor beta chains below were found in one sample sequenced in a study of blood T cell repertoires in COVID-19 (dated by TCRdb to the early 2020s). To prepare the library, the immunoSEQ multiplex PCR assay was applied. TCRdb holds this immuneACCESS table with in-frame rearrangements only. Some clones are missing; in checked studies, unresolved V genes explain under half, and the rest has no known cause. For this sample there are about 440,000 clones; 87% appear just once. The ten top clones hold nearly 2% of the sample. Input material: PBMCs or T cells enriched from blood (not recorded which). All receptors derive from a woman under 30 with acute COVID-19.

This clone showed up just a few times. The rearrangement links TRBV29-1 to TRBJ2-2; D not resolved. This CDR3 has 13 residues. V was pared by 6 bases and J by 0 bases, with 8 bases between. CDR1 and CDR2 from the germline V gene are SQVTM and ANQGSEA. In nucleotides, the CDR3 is TGCAGCGTCGTGTTTACGAACACCGGGGAGCTGTTTTTT. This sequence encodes CSVVFTNTGELFF.

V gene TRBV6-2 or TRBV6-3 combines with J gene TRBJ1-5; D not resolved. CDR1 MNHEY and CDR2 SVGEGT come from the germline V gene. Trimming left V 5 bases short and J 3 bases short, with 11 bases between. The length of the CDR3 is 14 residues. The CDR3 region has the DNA TGTGCCAGCAGTCTTCAGGAATACAATCAGCCCCAGCATTTT. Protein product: CASSLQEYNQPQHF.

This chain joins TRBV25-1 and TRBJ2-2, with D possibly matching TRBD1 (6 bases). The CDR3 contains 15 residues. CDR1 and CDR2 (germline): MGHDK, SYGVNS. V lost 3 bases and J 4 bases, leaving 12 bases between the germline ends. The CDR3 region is CASSDSPQGTGELFF. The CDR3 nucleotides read TGTGCCAGCAGTGATTCCCCACAGGGCACCGGGGAGCTGTTTTTT.

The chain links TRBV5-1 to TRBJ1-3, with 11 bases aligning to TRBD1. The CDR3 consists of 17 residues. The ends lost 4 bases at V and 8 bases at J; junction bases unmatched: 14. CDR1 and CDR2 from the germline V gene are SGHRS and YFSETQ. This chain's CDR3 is CASSGGDRGIFVDTIYF. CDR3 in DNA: TGCGCCAGCAGCGGAGGGGACAGGGGGATCTTTGTGGACACCATATATTTT.

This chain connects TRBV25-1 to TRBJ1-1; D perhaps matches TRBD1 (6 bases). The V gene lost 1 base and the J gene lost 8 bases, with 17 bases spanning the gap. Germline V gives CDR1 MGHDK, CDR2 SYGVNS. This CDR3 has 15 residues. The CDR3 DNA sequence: TGTGCCAGCAGTGAATCTCGGGGGGCGAAAAGAGAAGCTTTCTTT. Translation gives CASSESRGAKREAFF.

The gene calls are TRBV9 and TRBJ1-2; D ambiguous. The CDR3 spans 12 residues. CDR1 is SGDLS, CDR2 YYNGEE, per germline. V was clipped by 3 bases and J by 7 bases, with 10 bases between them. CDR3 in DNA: TGTGCCAGCAGCGCTGACTTCTCTGGCTACACCTTC. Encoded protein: CASSADFSGYTF.

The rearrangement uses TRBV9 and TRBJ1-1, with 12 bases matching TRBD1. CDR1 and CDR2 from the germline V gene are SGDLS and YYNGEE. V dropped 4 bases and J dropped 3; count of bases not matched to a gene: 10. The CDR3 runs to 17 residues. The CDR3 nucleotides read TGTGCCAGCAGCCCCGGGACAGGGGGCGCCTTGGACACTGAAGCTTTCTTT. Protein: CASSPGTGGALDTEAFF.